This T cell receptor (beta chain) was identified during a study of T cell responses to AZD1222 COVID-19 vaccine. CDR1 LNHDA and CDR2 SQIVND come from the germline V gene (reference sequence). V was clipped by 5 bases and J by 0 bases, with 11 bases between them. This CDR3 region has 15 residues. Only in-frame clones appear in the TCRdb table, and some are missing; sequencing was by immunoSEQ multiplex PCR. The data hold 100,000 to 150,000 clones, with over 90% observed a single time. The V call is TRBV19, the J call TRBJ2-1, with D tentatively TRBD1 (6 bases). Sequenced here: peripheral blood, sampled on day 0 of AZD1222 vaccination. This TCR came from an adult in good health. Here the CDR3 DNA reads TGTGCCAGTAGTGACAGGAGAAGCTCCTACAATGAGCAGTTCTTC. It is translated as CASSDRRSSYNEQFF.